One and the same sample provided the 27 T cell receptor beta chains below, sequenced in a study of blood T cells in healthy people across ages (dated by TCRdb to about 2015). Libraries came from 5' RACE. TCRdb records Illumina HiSeq 2500 as the sequencer. A second PCR of roughly 7 to 11 cycles was performed with a sample-barcoded 5' primer and a J-beta primer mix. TCRdb trimmed public reads at Q25 via fastp, called clones via MiXCR and kept in-frame beta chains. Rows with one shared CDR3 protein collapse into an entry with the most common genes and DNA. The sample table records around 820,000 distinct CDR3 sequences; more than 20% of these occur just once. The ten largest make up under 4.5% of the sample. These records were also assigned to another study, of T cells of mothers and their children.

The sample taken for sequencing was blood. These receptors were collected from a boy younger than 18 in good health.

The CDR3 DNA reads TGCAGTGCTAGAGATGGGACAGTTGGAAACACCATATATTTT. Protein: CSARDGTVGNTIYF. The rearrangement links TRBV20-1 to TRBJ1-3; 7 bases line up with TRBD1. This CDR3 region has 14 residues. J gave up 3 bases and V 0 bases, and 2 bases lay outside the gene matches. CDR1 and CDR2 (germline): DFQATT, SNEGSKA (reference sequence).

This clonotype was picked up a small number of times. The chain links TRBV29-1 to TRBJ2-3, with TRBD2 matching over 7 bases. From germline, CDR1 is SQVTM and CDR2 ANQGSEA. The CDR3 runs 13 residues. The V and J ends lost 4 bases and 3 bases, in that order; junction bases with no gene match: 4. The CDR3 loop is CSVALAATDTQYF. As DNA, the CDR3 is TGCAGCGTTGCTCTAGCGGCGACAGATACGCAGTATTTT.

A few counts support this clonotype. The rearrangement links TRBV28 to TRBJ2-5; D is uncertain. The end of the DNA fits TRBJ2-7 better, so the J call may be wrong. Looked up from germline, CDR1 is MDHEN and CDR2 is SYDVKM. The length of the CDR3 is 14 residues. CDR3 DNA: TGTGCCAGCACATTTAGGTTGACCCCCTACGAGCAGTACTTC. Encoded protein: CASTFRLTPYEQYF.

This clonotype was recorded only once. V and J are TRBV20-1 and TRBJ2-3, with a possible D match to TRBD2 (6 bases). V lost 8 bases to trimming and J lost 3 bases, with 9 bases between them. Germline V lookup: CDR1 DFQATT, CDR2 SNEGSKA (reference sequence). This CDR3 comprises 11 residues. The CDR3 coding sequence is TGCAGTTTTGCGGGAACAGATACGCAGTATTTT. Protein product: CSFAGTDTQYF.

The V gene is TRBV7-2, the J gene TRBJ1-2; D call uncertain. Germline V CDR1 and CDR2: SGHTA, FQGNSA. V gave up 0 bases and J gave up 7 bases, with 12 bases separating them. The CDR3 is 14 residues long. The CDR3 is CASSLALWGGGYTF. In DNA form, the CDR3 reads TGTGCCAGCAGCTTAGCGCTCTGGGGAGGTGGCTACACCTTC. The full variable domain, rest sourced from reference TRBV7-2 and TRBJ1-2, is GAGVSQSPSNKVTEKGKDVELRCDPISGHTALYWYRQSLGQGLEFLIYFQGNSAPDKSGLPSDRFSAERTGGSVSTLTIQRTQQEDSAVYLCASSLALWGGGYTFGSGTRLTVV.

The table lists this clonotype with a few counts. The chain uses TRBV4-1 and TRBJ1-2; no reliable D call. Germline V gene lookup returns CDR1 MGHRA and CDR2 YSYEKL. This CDR3 has 14 residues. Trimming left V 4 bases short and J 8 bases short, with 17 bases between. The CDR3 DNA reads TGCGCCAGCAGCCCGACGGTTCCCCCGGGGGGCTACACCTTC. This encodes CASSPTVPPGGYTF.

The chain combines TRBV24-1 with TRBJ1-5; no firm D call. Looked up from germline, CDR1 is KGHDR and CDR2 is SFDVKD. The CDR3 has 15 amino acids. V was trimmed by 4 bases and J by 5 bases, leaving 14 bases between them. The CDR3 DNA reads TGTGCCACCAGTGAAGACGGACGTCCTGATCAGCCCCAGCATTTT. Translation: CATSEDGRPDQPQHF.

In this sample, this clonotype turned up a few times. The chain has TRBV7-9 and TRBJ1-1, with 7 bases identical to TRBD1. Looked up from germline, CDR1 is SEHNR and CDR2 is FQNEAQ (reference sequence). J gave up 1 base and V 5 bases, and 7 bases lay outside the gene matches. The CDR3 is made up of 15 amino acids. Written as DNA, the CDR3 is TGTGCCAGCAGCCCCAGGGACAGCCAGAACACTGAAGCTTTCTTT. Residues: CASSPRDSQNTEAFF.

The chain couples TRBV7-3 to TRBJ2-3; 7 nucleotides align to TRBD2. CDR3 length: 16 residues. Trimming cost V 5 bases and J 0 bases; bases outside gene matches: 8. Germline V gives CDR1 SGHTA, CDR2 FQGTGA. CDR3 amino acids: CASSRRPGGSTDTQYF. As DNA, the CDR3 is TGTGCCAGCAGCCGACGACCGGGGGGTAGCACAGATACGCAGTATTTT.

The chain employs TRBV29-1 and TRBJ2-2; 11 bases line up with TRBD1. The V gene end was trimmed by 6 bases and the J gene end by 6 bases; junction bases not matched to a gene: 6. This CDR3 comprises 14 residues. The germline CDR1 and CDR2 sequences are SQVTM and ANQGSEA. CDR3 in DNA: TGCAGCGTGGGGGACAGGGGGACCTCCGGGGAGCTGTTTTTT. Translated, it gives CSVGDRGTSGELFF.

The rearrangement links TRBV6-2 or TRBV6-3 to TRBJ2-3; D is unresolved. Germline V gives CDR1 MNHEY, CDR2 SVGEGT. There are 12 residues in the CDR3. V was trimmed by 6 bases and J by 5 bases, leaving 9 bases between them. This chain's CDR3 is CASSQAVDTQYF. The CDR3 nucleotides are TGTGCCAGCAGCCAAGCTGTAGATACGCAGTATTTT.

In its sample, this clonotype was seen a few times. The chain uses TRBV10-3 and TRBJ2-5; D is unclear. This CDR3 is 11 amino acids long. Looked up from germline, CDR1 is ENHRY and CDR2 is SYGVKD. V lost 3 bases, J lost 4 bases, and 3 bases lay in between. In nucleotides, the CDR3 is TGTGCCATCAGTGATCGAGAGACCCAGTACTTC. Translated: CAISDRETQYF.

This clonotype was seen only a few times. The CDR3 spells CASSVALSGPVGGYTF. For the CDR3, the DNA is TGTGCCAGCAGCGTAGCTCTGTCGGGGCCAGTCGGTGGCTACACCTTC. This chain joins TRBV9 and TRBJ1-2; a possible D gene is TRBD1 (5 bases). V was clipped by 0 bases and J by 7 bases, with 19 bases between them. This CDR3 spans 16 amino acids. CDR1 is SGDLS and CDR2 is YYNGEE in the germline V gene.

The V call is TRBV11-3, the J call TRBJ2-7; TRBD1 might be the D (6 bases). The end of the DNA fits TRBJ2-1 better, so the J call may be wrong. This CDR3 contains 16 residues. Germline loops: CDR1 SGHNT, CDR2 YENEEA. For the CDR3, the DNA is TGTGCCAGCAGCTTAGCCGGACAGAACCAGAACAATGAGCAGTTCTTC. This encodes CASSLAGQNQNNEQFF.

As DNA, the CDR3 is TGCAGTGCTAGAGGGGACAGGGGCAATGAGCAGTTCTTC. Protein: CSARGDRGNEQFF. The chain is built from TRBV20-1 and TRBJ2-5; 10 bases are a match to TRBD1. The last part of the DNA fits TRBJ2-1 better; the J call may be wrong. In germline, CDR1 is DFQATT, CDR2 SNEGSKA (reference sequence). The CDR3 totals 13 residues.

The V and J genes are TRBV12-3 or TRBV12-4 and TRBJ2-1, with D perhaps TRBD1 (6 bases). The CDR3 spans 15 residues. V gave up 2 bases and J gave up 4 bases, with 12 bases separating them. CDR3 amino acids: CASSLNHDRYNEQFF. The CDR3 coding sequence is TGTGCCAGCAGTTTAAATCACGACAGGTACAATGAGCAGTTCTTC.

Worth noting for this clonotype: A junction boundary mismatches the germline segment, possibly from a read error. The V call is TRBV2, the J call TRBJ2-1; 8 bases are shared with TRBD2. Per germline, CDR1 SNHLY and CDR2 FYNNEI. The CDR3 runs 15 residues. This chain's CDR3 is CATSGGILSYNEQLF. DNA for the CDR3: TGTGCCACGAGCGGGGGCATCCTCTCCTACAATGAGCAGTTATTC.

This clonotype turned up a few times. This chain connects TRBV14 to TRBJ1-1, with 7 bases that match TRBD1. The junction had 3 bases not matched to a gene; V was cut back by 1 base and J by 4 bases. The CDR3 is made up of 14 amino acids. Per germline, CDR1 SGHDN and CDR2 FVKESK. The CDR3 loop reads CASSQAGGATEAFF. The DNA of the CDR3 is TGTGCCAGCAGCCAAGCAGGGGGGGCCACTGAAGCTTTCTTT. Full variable domain (remainder filled in from reference TRBV14 and TRBJ1-1): EAGVTQFPSHSVIEKGQTVTLRCDPISGHDNLYWYRRVMGKEIKFLLHFVKESKQDESGMPNNRFLAERTGGTYSTLKVQPAELEDSGVYFCASSQAGGATEAFFGQGTRLTVV.

The chain uses TRBV7-2 and TRBJ1-1; D unresolved. Germline V gene data show CDR1 as SGHTA and CDR2 as FQGNSA. The length of the CDR3 is 13 residues. Trimming took off 5 bases at V and 12 bases at J, with 19 bases between the two ends. The CDR3 loop is CASSRGGRVETFF. As DNA, the CDR3 is TGTGCCAGCAGCAGAGGCGGGCGGGTCGAAACTTTCTTT.

The chain carries TRBV6-5 and TRBJ2-5, with unresolved D. This CDR3 contains 13 residues. Germline V gives CDR1 MNHEY, CDR2 SVGAGI. With 7 bases removed from V and 2 bases from J, the gap between germline ends came to 11 bases. This CDR3 is CASNSHPQETQYF. DNA of the CDR3: TGTGCCAGCAACTCCCACCCTCAAGAGACCCAGTACTTC.

The chain uses TRBV28 and TRBJ2-7; 8 bases are shared with TRBD2. Matching the DNA end better, TRBJ2-1 makes the J call doubtful. In germline, CDR1 is MDHEN, CDR2 SYDVKM. The CDR3 has 16 amino acids. The DNA of the CDR3 is TGTGCCAGCAGGGGCAGCGGGGGCACCGGGTACAATGAGCAGTTCTTC. Translated, it gives CASRGSGGTGYNEQFF.

The chain is built from TRBV11-2 and TRBJ2-1; the match to TRBD1 covers 7 bases. The CDR3 is 15 residues long. Germline V gene lookup returns CDR1 SGHAT and CDR2 FQNNGV. After removal of 5 bases from V and 4 bases from J, the junction contained 8 bases not matched to a gene. CDR3 residues: CASSPRDRNYNEQFF. The CDR3 nucleotides are TGTGCCAGCAGCCCCCGGGACAGAAATTACAATGAGCAGTTCTTC.

The genes are TRBV7-8 and TRBJ2-2, with D possibly called TRBD1 or TRBD2 (5 bases each). This CDR3 is 17 amino acids long. Per the germline V gene, CDR1 is SGHVS and CDR2 is FQNEAQ. The germline V and J ends were trimmed by 2 bases and 2 bases, with 15 bases remaining between them. CDR3 sequence reads: CASSLISWGSNTGELFF. The CDR3 nucleotides read TGTGCCAGCAGCTTAATATCGTGGGGGTCTAACACCGGGGAGCTGTTTTTT.

This clonotype was counted between two and nine times. This chain uses TRBV7-9 with TRBJ2-5; no firm D call. The assigned J gene may be wrong: the sequence end matches TRBJ2-7 better. Germline lookup yields CDR1 SEHNR and CDR2 FQNEAQ (reference sequence). The CDR3 is 15 residues long. CDR3 coding DNA: TGTGCCAGCAGCCCTGTGGGTCCTAGCTCCTACGAGCAGTACTTC. Its protein is CASSPVGPSSYEQYF.

V usage is TRBV28 and J usage is TRBJ2-7; 9 bases are shared with TRBD2. After removal of 2 bases from V and 7 bases from J, the junction contained 9 bases not matched to a gene. This CDR3 has 15 amino acids. Looked up from germline, CDR1 is MDHEN and CDR2 is SYDVKM. The DNA for the CDR3 is TGTGCCAGCAGTTTAAGACTAGCGGAAAAAATAGAGCAGTACTTC. This translates into CASSLRLAEKIEQYF. The variable domain in full, completed from reference TRBV28 and TRBJ2-7, reads DVKVTQSSRYLVKRTGEKVFLECVQDMDHENMFWYRQDPGLGLRLIYFSYDVKMKEKGDIPEGYSVSREKKERFSLILESASTNQTSMYLCASSLRLAEKIEQYFGPGTRLTVT.

This clonotype was counted only a few times. V and J are TRBV7-9 and TRBJ2-7, with D unresolved. Germline lookup yields CDR1 SEHNR and CDR2 FQNEAQ (reference sequence). Trimming cost V 6 bases and J 2 bases, with 8 bases left between them. The CDR3 is 12 amino acids. DNA for the CDR3: TGTGCCAGCAGAACGCTTCCCTACGAGCAGTACTTC. This gives the protein CASRTLPYEQYF.

The chain recombines TRBV4-1 with TRBJ2-1; no firm D call. Per germline, CDR1 MGHRA and CDR2 YSYEKL. The V end was cut by 3 bases, the J end by 0 bases, with 18 bases between. The CDR3 runs 18 residues. The CDR3: CASSQLLLRRSSYNEQFF. The CDR3 bases are TGCGCCAGCAGCCAGCTCCTACTGCGGAGAAGCTCCTACAATGAGCAGTTCTTC.